Listed below are T cell receptor beta chains from one sample, sequenced in a study of T cells in Graves' hyperthyroidism and ophthalmopathy. Each CDR3 protein gets one entry after TCRdb re-called the multiplex PCR reads with MiXCR. The top ten clones hold 34% of a sample with some 370,000 distinct CDR3 sequences, about 17% of them seen once. Sequenced sample: blood. The receptors here all came from a woman in her twenties or thirties with Graves' hyperthyroidism that later progressed to Graves' ophthalmopathy. The CDR3 runs from the conserved cysteine through the conserved F or W. A D gene is named only where the DNA matches it firmly. Clone sizes are given selectively: once, few, many, or a class where the clone is expanded.

cdr3_length: 15
j_call: TRBJ1-2
v_call: TRBV12-3/TRBV12-4
d_call: TRBD1
clone_size: many
cdr3_nt: TGTGCCAGCAGTTTCGGACAGGGGGCGATGGGTGGCTACACCTTC
cdr3_aa: CASSFGQGAMGGYTF

cdr3_length: 17
j_call: TRBJ2-1
v_call: TRBV29-1
d_call: TRBD2
clone_size: .
cdr3_nt: TGCAGCGCGGAACTAGCGGGTATCGGCTACGGATGGAATGAGCAGTTCTTC
cdr3_aa: CSAELAGIGYGWNEQFF

cdr3_length: 15
j_call: TRBJ1-2
v_call: TRBV4-2
d_call: .
clone_size: few
cdr3_nt: TGTGCCAGCAGCCAAGAACGACGAGCTAACTATGGCTACACCTTC
cdr3_aa: CASSQERRANYGYTF

cdr3_length: 14
j_call: TRBJ2-1
v_call: TRBV11-3
d_call: TRBD1
clone_size: once
cdr3_nt: TGTGCCAGCAGGAAGGGACAGGACTACAATGAGCAGTTCTTC
cdr3_aa: CASRKGQDYNEQFF

cdr3_length: 11
j_call: TRBJ2-7
v_call: TRBV6-5
d_call: .
clone_size: many
cdr3_nt: TGTGCCAGCAGTTACGGGCACGAGCAGTACTTC
cdr3_aa: CASSYGHEQYF

cdr3_length: 13
j_call: TRBJ2-5
v_call: TRBV11-2
d_call: .
clone_size: .
cdr3_nt: TGTGCCGGCAGCTTCGAGGACGGGGAGACCCAGTACTTC
cdr3_aa: CAGSFEDGETQYF

cdr3_length: 15
j_call: TRBJ2-3
v_call: TRBV3-1
d_call: TRBD2
clone_size: .
cdr3_nt: TGTGCCAGCAGCCTGACTAGCGGATTCACAGATACGCAGTATTTT
cdr3_aa: CASSLTSGFTDTQYF

cdr3_length: 15
j_call: TRBJ2-1
v_call: TRBV28
d_call: .
clone_size: many
cdr3_nt: TGTGCCAGCAGCCAGACCCTTCGCTCCTACAATGAGCAGTTCTTC
cdr3_aa: CASSQTLRSYNEQFF

cdr3_length: 14
j_call: TRBJ2-7
v_call: TRBV20-1
d_call: TRBD2
clone_size: few
cdr3_nt: TGCAGTGCTAGAGACCTAGCGGGAACCTACGAGCAGTACTTC
cdr3_aa: CSARDLAGTYEQYF

cdr3_length: 16
j_call: TRBJ2-7
v_call: TRBV7-2
d_call: TRBD1
clone_size: many
cdr3_nt: TGTGCCAGCAGCTTAGCGCACCGGGACAGACTAAACGAGCAGTACTTC
cdr3_aa: CASSLAHRDRLNEQYF

cdr3_length: 17
j_call: TRBJ2-3
v_call: TRBV3-1
d_call: TRBD2
clone_size: .
cdr3_nt: TGTGCCAGCAGCCACCGTCCGGGACTAGTGCACACAGATACGCAGTATTTT
cdr3_aa: CASSHRPGLVHTDTQYF

cdr3_length: 17
j_call: TRBJ2-3
v_call: TRBV12-3/TRBV12-4
d_call: .
clone_size: many
cdr3_nt: TGTGCCAGCAGTCTAATAGCAGGGCCTGCGGGCACAGATACGCAGTATTTT
cdr3_aa: CASSLIAGPAGTDTQYF

cdr3_length: 15
j_call: TRBJ2-1
v_call: TRBV14
d_call: TRBD2
clone_size: .
cdr3_nt: TGTGCCAGCAGCCAATGGCTAGCGGGCTACAATGAGCAGTTCTTC
cdr3_aa: CASSQWLAGYNEQFF

cdr3_length: 14
j_call: TRBJ2-2
v_call: TRBV19
d_call: .
clone_size: many
cdr3_nt: TGTGCCAGTAGTATTGGAGGGAACACCGGGGAGCTGTTTTTT
cdr3_aa: CASSIGGNTGELFF

cdr3_length: 14
j_call: TRBJ2-1
v_call: TRBV7-2
d_call: TRBD2
clone_size: .
cdr3_nt: TGTGCCAGCGGCTTCGGGACTACCAACAATGAGCAGTTCTTC
cdr3_aa: CASGFGTTNNEQFF

cdr3_length: 17
j_call: TRBJ2-2
v_call: TRBV30
d_call: .
clone_size: .
cdr3_nt: TGTGCCTGGAGCGTGAAAAAGGGGGGGACGGGGACCGGGGAGCTGTTTTTT
cdr3_aa: CAWSVKKGGTGTGELFF

cdr3_length: 15
j_call: TRBJ2-4
v_call: TRBV2
d_call: .
clone_size: many
cdr3_nt: TGTGCCAGCAGCGAACTCGGGACAAAAGGAAACATTCAGTACTTC
cdr3_aa: CASSELGTKGNIQYF

cdr3_length: 15
j_call: TRBJ2-7
v_call: TRBV27
d_call: TRBD1
clone_size: few
cdr3_nt: TGTGCCAGCAACCCTCAGGGACAGGGGATCCACGAGCAGTACTTC
cdr3_aa: CASNPQGQGIHEQYF

cdr3_length: 16
j_call: TRBJ1-1
v_call: TRBV4-1
d_call: .
clone_size: many
cdr3_nt: TGCGCCAGCAGCCAAGGGTCGACAGTAATGAACACTGAAGCTTTCTTT
cdr3_aa: CASSQGSTVMNTEAFF

cdr3_length: 13
j_call: TRBJ1-6
v_call: TRBV11-2
d_call: .
clone_size: .
cdr3_nt: TGTGCCAGCGGGCGCGGGGTCGATTCACCCCTCCACTTT
cdr3_aa: CASGRGVDSPLHF

cdr3_length: 14
j_call: TRBJ2-1
v_call: TRBV11-2
d_call: .
clone_size: many
cdr3_nt: TGTGCCAGCAGCTCGGCGGCAGGGACGTATGAGCAGTTCTTC
cdr3_aa: CASSSAAGTYEQFF

cdr3_length: 14
j_call: TRBJ2-7
v_call: TRBV24-1
d_call: TRBD1
clone_size: few
cdr3_nt: TGTGCCACCAGTGATCCGGACAGGGGCTACGAGCAGTACTTC
cdr3_aa: CATSDPDRGYEQYF